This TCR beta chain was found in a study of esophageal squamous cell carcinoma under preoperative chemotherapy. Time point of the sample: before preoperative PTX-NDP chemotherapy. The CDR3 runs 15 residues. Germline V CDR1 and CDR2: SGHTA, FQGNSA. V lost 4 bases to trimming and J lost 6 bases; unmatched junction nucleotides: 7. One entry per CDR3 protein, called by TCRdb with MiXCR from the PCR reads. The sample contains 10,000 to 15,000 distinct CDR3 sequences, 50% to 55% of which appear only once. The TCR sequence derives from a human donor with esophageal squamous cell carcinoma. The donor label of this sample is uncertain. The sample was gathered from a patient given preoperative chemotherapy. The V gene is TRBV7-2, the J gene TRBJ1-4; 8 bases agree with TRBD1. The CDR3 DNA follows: TGTGCCAGCAGCTCCAACAGGGGGGCGGATGAAAAACTGTTTTTT. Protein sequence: CASSSNRGADEKLFF.